This is a list of T cell receptor beta chains from one sample in a study of T cell responses to AZD1222 COVID-19 vaccine. TCRdb's copy holds only in-frame clones and misses some; the assay was immunoSEQ multiplex PCR. The data contain 200,000 to 250,000 clones, around 93% of them singletons. The sample here was peripheral blood, taken on day 0 of MenACWY control vaccination. These receptors all stem from an adult in good health. CDR3s include the opening cysteine and the closing phenylalanine or tryptophan. The order of the fields is D gene, V gene, clone size, J gene, CDR3 DNA, CDR3 protein. D genes are given only for firm matches. Clone sizes are given selectively: once, few, many, or a class where the clone is expanded.

>NA|TRBV19|NA|TRBJ1-1
TGTGCCAGTAGTATAACGCAGTCGGTCGCTGAAGCTTTCTTT
CASSITQSVAEAFF
>NA|TRBV5-1|NA|TRBJ2-7
TGCGCCAGCAGCCCTCAACCAGGGGTCCACGAGCAATACTTC
CASSPQPGVHEQYF
>NA|TRBV15|once|TRBJ1-1
TGTGCCACCAGCAAGGGGGAGGGAGCTTTCTTT
CATSKGEGAFF
>NA|TRBV3-1/TRBV3-2|NA|TRBJ2-4
TGTGCCAGCAGCCAAGGAGGGTCCAAAAACATTCAGTACTTC
CASSQGGSKNIQYF
>NA|TRBV20-1|NA|TRBJ1-5
TGCAGTGCTAGTGACTCCCGATTCAATCAGCCCCAGCATTTT
CSASDSRFNQPQHF
>NA|TRBV6-1|NA|TRBJ1-3
TGTGCCAGCAGTGAAGGGACTCTGGGAGGAAACACCATATATTTT
CASSEGTLGGNTIYF
>TRBD1|TRBV6-5|NA|TRBJ1-6
TGTGCCAGCACTTTACCAGGGACAGGAGATTCACCCCTCCACTTT
CASTLPGTGDSPLHF
>TRBD1|TRBV7-9|NA|TRBJ1-1
TGTGCCAGCAGCTTAGAGCCTACAGGGGGTAGGTGGGCTTTCTTT
CASSLEPTGGRWAFF
>TRBD1|TRBV7-2|NA|TRBJ2-7
TGTGCCAGCAGCATAACCGGGACAGGGGCTTTAGAGCAGTACTTC
CASSITGTGALEQYF
>TRBD1|TRBV5-1|NA|TRBJ1-2
TGCGCCAGCAGGCACAGCGCAGGGGGAGATTATGGCTACACCTTC
CASRHSAGGDYGYTF
>NA|TRBV7-2|NA|TRBJ1-1
TGTGCCAGCAGCTTAGGGCAGGCGAACACTGAAGCTTTCTTT
CASSLGQANTEAFF
>NA|TRBV28|NA|TRBJ1-5
TGTGCCAGCAGTCCCACCTCAGGCAATCAGCCCCAGCATTTT
CASSPTSGNQPQHF
>NA|TRBV5-1|NA|TRBJ2-7
TGCGCCAGCAGCTTGTCGGCCCGAAGGGGCTCCTACGAGCAGTACTTC
CASSLSARRGSYEQYF
>NA|TRBV2|NA|TRBJ1-4
TGTGCCAGCAGTAAAGTTCGGGGATCTAATGAAAAACTGTTTTTT
CASSKVRGSNEKLFF
>TRBD2|TRBV4-2|NA|TRBJ2-3
TGTGCCAGCAGCCGCCAGGGCGGGGGGACAGATACGCAGTATTTT
CASSRQGGGTDTQYF
>TRBD1|TRBV2|NA|TRBJ1-5
TGTGCCAGCAGCCTAGACAGGGGGGGTCAGCCCCAGCATTTT
CASSLDRGGQPQHF
>TRBD2|TRBV4-3|NA|TRBJ2-3
TGCGCCAGCAGCCAAGAGAGATCACTAGCGGGCCGGTTCACAGATACGCAGTATTTT
CASSQERSLAGRFTDTQYF
>NA|TRBV29-1|few|TRBJ1-3
TGCAGCGTCACAGGAGGCTCTGGAAACACCATATATTTT
CSVTGGSGNTIYF
>NA|TRBV5-1|NA|TRBJ1-2
TGCGCCAGCAGCTTTAACCCTTCAGGGGATGGCTACACCTTC
CASSFNPSGDGYTF
>NA|TRBV5-1|NA|TRBJ2-7
TGCGCCAGCAGCGGCACCGGGACTGAGAACGAGCAGTACTTC
CASSGTGTENEQYF
>NA|TRBV4-3|NA|TRBJ1-2
TGCGCCAGCAGCCAAGATCTGAAGGGTGGCTACACCTTC
CASSQDLKGGYTF